This T cell receptor beta chain derives from a study of breast tumors, draining lymph nodes, adjacent tissues. The germline V gene encodes CDR1 LNHDA and CDR2 SQIVND (reference sequence). With 6 bases clipped from V and 4 bases from J, the junction kept 6 bases outside the gene matches. This CDR3 is 15 amino acids long. Axillary draining lymph nodes of breast cancer patients supplied the node samples. This clonotype was seen ten or more times. Its target is not known. Overall study results and limits: Compared with basal-like, luminal-like tumors shared significantly more repertoire with nontumor tissue.

TCRdb reanalysed the multiplex PCR reads using MiXCR and keeps one entry per CDR3 protein. The sample holds 140,000 or so distinct CDR3 sequences, around a third seen once. The source of this sequence is a female donor with breast cancer. Some clones in this sample may be carry-over from other donors' samples. Sequenced sample: axillary lymph node tissue. This chain uses TRBV19 with TRBJ2-2; 9 positions match TRBD1. Here the CDR3 DNA reads TGTGCCAGTAGCCCCTTGACAGGGGGCACCGGGGAGCTGTTTTTT. Translated: CASSPLTGGTGELFF.